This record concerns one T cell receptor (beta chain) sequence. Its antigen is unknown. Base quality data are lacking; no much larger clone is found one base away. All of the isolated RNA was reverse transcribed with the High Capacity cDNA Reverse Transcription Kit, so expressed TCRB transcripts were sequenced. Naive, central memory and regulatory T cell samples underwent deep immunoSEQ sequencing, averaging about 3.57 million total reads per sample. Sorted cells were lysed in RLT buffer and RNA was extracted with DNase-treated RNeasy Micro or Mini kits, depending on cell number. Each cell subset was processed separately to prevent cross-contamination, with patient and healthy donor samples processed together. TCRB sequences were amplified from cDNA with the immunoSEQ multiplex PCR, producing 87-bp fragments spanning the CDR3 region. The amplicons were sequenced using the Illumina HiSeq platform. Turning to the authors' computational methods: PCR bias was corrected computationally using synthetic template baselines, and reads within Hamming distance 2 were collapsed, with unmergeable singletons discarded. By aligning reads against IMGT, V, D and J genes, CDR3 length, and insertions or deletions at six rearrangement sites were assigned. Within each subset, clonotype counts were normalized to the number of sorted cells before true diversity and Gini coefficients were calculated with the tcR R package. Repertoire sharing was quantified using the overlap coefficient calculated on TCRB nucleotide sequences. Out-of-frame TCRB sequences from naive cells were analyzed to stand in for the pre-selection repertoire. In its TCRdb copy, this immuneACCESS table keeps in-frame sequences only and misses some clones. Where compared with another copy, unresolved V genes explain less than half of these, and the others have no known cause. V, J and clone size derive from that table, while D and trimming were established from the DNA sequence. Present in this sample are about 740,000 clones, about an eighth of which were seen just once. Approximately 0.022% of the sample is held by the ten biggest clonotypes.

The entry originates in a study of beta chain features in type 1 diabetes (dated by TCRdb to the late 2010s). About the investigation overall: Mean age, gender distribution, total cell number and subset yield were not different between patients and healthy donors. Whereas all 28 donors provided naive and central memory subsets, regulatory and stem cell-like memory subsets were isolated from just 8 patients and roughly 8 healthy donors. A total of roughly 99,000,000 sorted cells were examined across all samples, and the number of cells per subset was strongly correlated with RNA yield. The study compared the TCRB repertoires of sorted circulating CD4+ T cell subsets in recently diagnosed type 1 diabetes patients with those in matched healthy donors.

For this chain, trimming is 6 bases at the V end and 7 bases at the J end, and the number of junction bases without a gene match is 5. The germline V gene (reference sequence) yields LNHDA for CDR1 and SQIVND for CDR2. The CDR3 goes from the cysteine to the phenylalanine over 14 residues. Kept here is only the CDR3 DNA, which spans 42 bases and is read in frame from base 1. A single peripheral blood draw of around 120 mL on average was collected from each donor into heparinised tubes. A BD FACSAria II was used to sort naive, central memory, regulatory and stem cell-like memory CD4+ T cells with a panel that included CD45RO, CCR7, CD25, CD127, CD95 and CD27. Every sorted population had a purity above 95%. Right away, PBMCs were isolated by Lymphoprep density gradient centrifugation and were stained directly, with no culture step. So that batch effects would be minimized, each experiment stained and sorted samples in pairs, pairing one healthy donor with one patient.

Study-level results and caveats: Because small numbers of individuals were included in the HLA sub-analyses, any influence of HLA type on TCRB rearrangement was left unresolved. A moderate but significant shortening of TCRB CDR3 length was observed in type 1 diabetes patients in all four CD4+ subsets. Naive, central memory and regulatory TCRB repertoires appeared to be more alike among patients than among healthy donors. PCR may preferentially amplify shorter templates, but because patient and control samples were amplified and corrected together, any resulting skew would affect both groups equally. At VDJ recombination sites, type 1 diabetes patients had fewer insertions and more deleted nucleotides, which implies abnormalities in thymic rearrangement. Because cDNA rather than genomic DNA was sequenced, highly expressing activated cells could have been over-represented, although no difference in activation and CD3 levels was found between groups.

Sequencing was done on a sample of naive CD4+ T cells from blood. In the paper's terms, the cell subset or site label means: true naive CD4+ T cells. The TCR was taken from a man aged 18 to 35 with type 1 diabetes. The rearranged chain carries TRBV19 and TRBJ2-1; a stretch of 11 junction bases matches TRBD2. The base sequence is TGTGCCAGTAGGCTTAGCGGGGGGGGAAATGAGCAGTTCTTC. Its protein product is CASRLSGGGNEQFF.